What follows are 30 T cell receptor beta chains derived from one specimen sequenced in a study of cytomegalovirus exposure and HLA in healthy donors. Use of 60 Vbeta and 13 Jbeta primers characterized the PCR. The data were produced by immunoSEQ multiplex PCR, yet TCRdb's version contains in-frame clones alone and is incomplete. The table lists 35,000 to 50,000 clones, over 55% of them singletons, with around 8.7% in the top ten. Sequencing used PBMCs. The receptors derive from a human donor in good health.

The V gene is TRBV20-1, the J gene TRBJ2-7, with unresolved D. V was trimmed by 0 bases and J by 5 bases, leaving 5 bases between them. Germline V gives CDR1 DFQATT, CDR2 SNEGSKA (reference sequence). CDR3 size: 11 residues. CDR3 nucleotides: TGCAGTGCTAGAGATCAAAACGAGCAGTACTTC. This sequence encodes CSARDQNEQYF.

V usage is TRBV5-6 and J usage is TRBJ1-4, with D perhaps TRBD1 (6 bases). The CDR3 covers 16 residues. The V gene's germline CDR1 is SGHDT and CDR2 YYEEEE. Trimming left V 2 bases short and J 2 bases short, with 13 bases between. CDR3 sequence (DNA): TGTGCCAGCAGCTTCGCGGGGGCCGGGACTAATGAAAAACTGTTTTTT. Translated, it gives CASSFAGAGTNEKLFF.

This clone has only a few counts. The rearrangement joins TRBV30 to TRBJ2-1; a possible D gene is TRBD2 (7 bases). Germline CDR1 reads GTSNPN; CDR2 reads SVGIG (reference sequence). There are 13 residues in the CDR3. Trimming took 0 bases from V and 8 from J, leaving 11 bases between them. The CDR3 DNA sequence: TGTGCCTGGAGTGTCGGGGGGCCCGATGAGCAGTTCTTC. It encodes CAWSVGGPDEQFF.

This sequence joins TRBV5-4 and TRBJ1-1; TRBD1 matches at 7 bases. The germline V gene encodes CDR1 SGHNT and CDR2 YYREEE (reference sequence). The V and J ends lost 4 bases and 5 bases, in that order; junction bases with no gene match: 5. The CDR3 loop spans 13 amino acids. The CDR3 DNA follows: TGTGCCAGCAGCCGCGACAGGGAGACTGAAGCTTTCTTT. This encodes CASSRDRETEAFF.

This chain joins TRBV30 and TRBJ2-7, with D possibly matching TRBD2 (6 bases). This CDR3 is 13 amino acids long. V lost 7 bases, J lost 0 bases, and 13 bases lay in between. Germline lookup yields CDR1 GTSNPN and CDR2 SVGIG (reference sequence). CDR3 protein: CALGGIPSYEQYF. CDR3 bases: TGTGCCTTGGGGGGAATACCCTCCTACGAGCAGTACTTC.

The chain carries TRBV23-1 and TRBJ2-7; TRBD2 aligns across 11 bases. TRBV23-1 is placed among ORFs of uncertain function. CDR3 length equals 16 residues. Trimming removed 6 bases from V and 2 bases from J; junction bases left unmatched: 9. As DNA, the CDR3 is TGCGCCAGCAGGCTAACGACTAGCGGGGCAACCTACGAGCAGTACTTC. Protein: CASRLTTSGATYEQYF.

The CDR3 spells CASSLDRATGELFF. CDR3 sequence (DNA): TGTGCCAGCAGCCTGGACAGGGCCACCGGGGAGCTGTTTTTT. The V call is TRBV6-1, the J call TRBJ2-2; 8 bases agree with TRBD1. The CDR3 is 14 residues long. CDR1 and CDR2 from the germline V gene are MNHNS and SASEGT. V lost 6 bases, J lost 4 bases, and 4 bases stayed unmatched.

The J gene is TRBJ2-7, the V gene TRBV10-3, with D possibly TRBD2 on 5 matching bases. Germline CDR1 is ENHRY and CDR2 is SYGVKD. Trimming took 4 bases from V and 4 from J, leaving 8 bases between them. The length of the CDR3 is 12 residues. The CDR3 loop reads CAISVGEYEQYF. The DNA for the CDR3 is TGTGCCATCAGTGTTGGGGAGTACGAGCAGTACTTC.

CDR3 in DNA: TGTGCCAGCAGTTACCGACAGGCACATCGCTCTGGCTACACCTTC. This sequence encodes CASSYRQAHRSGYTF. V and J are TRBV6-6 and TRBJ1-2, with D possibly being TRBD1 (6 bases). Germline assignment: CDR1 MNHNY and CDR2 SVGAGI (reference sequence). The CDR3 is 15 amino acids. V lost 2 bases, J lost 7 bases, and 17 bases lay in between.

CDR3 residues: CASRRGAGTGELFF. Written as DNA, the CDR3 is TGCGCCAGCCGTCGGGGGGCTGGCACCGGGGAGCTGTTTTTT. The V call is TRBV5-1, the J call TRBJ2-2; D perhaps matches TRBD2 (7 bases). Trimming removed 7 bases at V and 4 bases at J, with 14 bases between. The CDR3 has 14 residues. CDR1 SGHRS and CDR2 YFSETQ come from the germline V gene.

The genes are TRBV4-2 and TRBJ2-3; 12 nucleotides match TRBD2. The trim removed 0 bases at V and 3 bases at J, leaving 7 bases unmatched. The germline V gene has CDR1 LGHNA and CDR2 YNFKEQ. CDR3 length: 18 residues. The CDR3 DNA reads as TGTGCCAGCAGCCAAGATCTCCCTAGCGGGGGGGCGACAGATACGCAGTATTTT. Its protein product is CASSQDLPSGGATDTQYF.

This clone was observed a single time. The chain has TRBV6-5 and TRBJ1-1; TRBD1 aligns across 7 bases. V lost 1 base to trimming and J lost 5 bases; unmatched junction nucleotides: 4. Germline values: CDR1 MNHEY, CDR2 SVGAGI. The CDR3 runs to 14 residues. For the CDR3, the DNA is TGTGCCAGCAGTTACTTGAGGGGGCTGACTGAAGCTTTCTTT. Its protein product is CASSYLRGLTEAFF.

This chain links TRBV7-9 with TRBJ1-1; 7 bases are shared with TRBD1. CDR1 and CDR2 (germline): SEHNR, FQNEAQ (reference sequence). The CDR3 loop spans 14 amino acids. J lost 1 base, V lost 5 bases, and 4 bases had no gene match. In DNA form, the CDR3 reads TGTGCCAGCAGCCCTCGGACAGGGAACACTGAAGCTTTCTTT. It is translated as CASSPRTGNTEAFF.

The rearrangement uses TRBV10-2 and TRBJ2-1; D not certain. V was clipped by 4 bases and J by 3 bases, with 10 bases between them. The CDR3 runs to 14 residues. Germline loops: CDR1 WSHSY, CDR2 SAAADI. The CDR3 DNA reads TGCGCCAGCAGTGGAGGCCCCCGCTACAATGAGCAGTTCTTC. Its protein product is CASSGGPRYNEQFF.

The chain employs TRBV7-8 and TRBJ1-4; D uncertain. Per the germline V gene, CDR1 is SGHVS and CDR2 is FQNEAQ. Trimming removed 1 base at V and 7 bases at J, with 13 bases between. CDR3 length equals 15 residues. CDR3 coding DNA: TGTGCCAGCAGCTTAGGTCTAGGAAGGCGTGAAAAACTGTTTTTT. This encodes CASSLGLGRREKLFF.

The gene calls are TRBV30 and TRBJ1-6; 7 bases match TRBD1. CDR1 and CDR2 (germline): GTSNPN, SVGIG (reference sequence). The V and J ends lost 5 bases and 5 bases, in that order; junction bases with no gene match: 12. This CDR3 is built from 16 residues. The CDR3: CAWRDLGTEDNSPLHF. The DNA for the CDR3 is TGTGCCTGGCGCGACCTCGGGACAGAGGATAATTCACCCCTCCACTTT. Filled out from reference TRBV30 and TRBJ1-6, the complete variable domain reads SQTIHQWPATLVQPVGSPLSLECTVEGTSNPNLYWYRQAAGRGLQLLFYSVGIGQISSEVPQNLSASRPQDRQFILSSKKLLLSDSGFYLCAWRDLGTEDNSPLHFGNGTRLTVT.

The chain employs TRBV29-1 and TRBJ2-5; maybe TRBD1 (6 bases). V shed 0 bases and J shed 5 bases, with 13 bases lying between them. Germline V gives CDR1 SQVTM, CDR2 ANQGSEA. This CDR3 has 14 residues. This CDR3 reads CSVEDSRGGETQYF. The CDR3 region has the DNA TGCAGCGTTGAAGATAGCAGGGGTGGTGAGACCCAGTACTTC.

The chain employs TRBV7-9 and TRBJ2-3; 10 positions agree with TRBD2. The CDR3 extends over 15 amino acids. With V trimmed by 5 bases and J by 3 bases, 5 bases remained unmatched. Germline CDR1 and CDR2: SEHNR and FQNEAQ (reference sequence). The CDR3 region is CASSIGLAETDTQYF. The CDR3 DNA reads as TGTGCCAGCAGCATAGGACTAGCGGAGACAGATACGCAGTATTTT.

This chain joins TRBV30 and TRBJ2-5, with D possibly TRBD2 on 5 matching bases. CDR3 size: 12 residues. V was clipped by 5 bases and J by 1 base, with 8 bases between them. Germline V gene lookup returns CDR1 GTSNPN and CDR2 SVGIG (reference sequence). The CDR3 loop is CAWGAGQETQYF. Here the CDR3 DNA reads TGTGCCTGGGGTGCGGGCCAAGAGACCCAGTACTTC.

The chain carries TRBV5-1 and TRBJ2-7; 13 nucleotides agree with TRBD2. With V trimmed by 3 bases and J by 4 bases, 7 bases remained unmatched. The CDR3 runs to 16 residues. Germline assignment: CDR1 SGHRS and CDR2 YFSETQ. CDR3 DNA: TGCGCCAGCAGCTCCACCGGGACTAGCGGGGCGTACGAGCAGTACTTC. Its translation is CASSSTGTSGAYEQYF.

This clone was recorded a few times. The rearrangement joins TRBV27 to TRBJ2-3, with TRBD2 matching over 7 bases. Losses at the gene ends were 4 bases for V and 6 bases for J; bases not matched to a gene: 1. CDR3 size: 12 residues. Germline V lookup: CDR1 MNHEY, CDR2 SMNVEV (reference sequence). CDR3 sequence (DNA): TGTGCCAGCAGTTACGGGGGGGATACGCAGTATTTT. Residues: CASSYGGDTQYF.

The gene calls are TRBV28 and TRBJ2-2; tentative D call: TRBD1 (6 bases). In germline, CDR1 is MDHEN, CDR2 SYDVKM. This CDR3 is built from 14 residues. V lost 6 bases and J 1 base, leaving 9 bases between the germline ends. In DNA form, the CDR3 reads TGTGCCAGCAGCCGCAGGGGGAACACCGGGGAGCTGTTTTTT. This encodes CASSRRGNTGELFF.

Worth noting for this clone: Germline and junction disagree at one end, which may indicate a read error. CDR3 in amino acids: CASSLGQSDTQYF. The CDR3 DNA is TGTGCTAGCAGCTTAGGACAATCAGATACGCAGTATTTT. This chain links TRBV7-7 with TRBJ2-3; D perhaps matches TRBD1 (5 bases). Germline lookup yields CDR1 SSHAT and CDR2 FNYEAQ (reference sequence). CDR3 length: 13 amino acids.

The chain couples TRBV28 to TRBJ2-7; TRBD2 is a possible D gene (7 bases). Germline lookup yields CDR1 MDHEN and CDR2 SYDVKM. Trimming removed 3 bases at V and 3 bases at J, with 15 bases between. The CDR3 extends over 15 amino acids. The CDR3 is CASSLGGGNDYEQYF. The CDR3 bases are TGTGCCAGCAGTTTGGGAGGGGGGAATGACTACGAGCAGTACTTC.

The chain employs TRBV20-1 and TRBJ2-1; no clear D. Trimming stripped 1 base from V and 9 bases from J, with 4 bases between. CDR1 DFQATT and CDR2 SNEGSKA come from the germline V gene (reference sequence). The length of the CDR3 is 10 residues. In DNA form, the CDR3 reads TGCAGTGCTAGAGGTAGTGAGCAGTTCTTC. It translates to CSARGSEQFF.

There are a few counts of this clone. The rearrangement links TRBV30 to TRBJ1-6; D uncertain. Trimming cost V 3 bases and J 0 bases, with 15 bases left between them. The V gene's germline CDR1 is GTSNPN and CDR2 SVGIG (reference sequence). The CDR3 loop spans 17 amino acids. The CDR3 spells CAWRRSGGSSYNSPLHF. CDR3 DNA: TGTGCCTGGAGGAGGTCTGGAGGGAGCTCCTATAATTCACCCCTCCACTTT.

To note about this clone: Because the CDR3 is missing its conserved closing phenylalanine or tryptophan, this is likely a read error. The J gene is TRBJ1-2, the V gene TRBV7-9; D is unresolved. Germline assignment: CDR1 SEHNR and CDR2 FQNEAQ (reference sequence). V dropped 2 bases and J dropped 0 bases, with 7 bases sitting between them. The CDR3 is 14 amino acids. CDR3 residues: CASSLSLTNYGYTV. The CDR3 DNA sequence: TGTGCCAGCAGCTTATCCCTTACTAACTATGGCTACACCGTC.

This chain connects TRBV19 to TRBJ1-6; possibly TRBD1 for D (6 bases). The CDR3 spans 14 residues. V was trimmed by 1 base and J by 7 bases, leaving 8 bases between them. Germline lookup yields CDR1 LNHDA and CDR2 SQIVND (reference sequence). The DNA for the CDR3 is TGTGCCAGTAGTATAGCCAGGGGAAATTCACCCCTCCACTTT. It specifies CASSIARGNSPLHF.

For this clone: Other DNA sequences in this sample translate to the same CDR3. This chain connects TRBV6-1 to TRBJ2-3, with TRBD1 matching over 7 bases. The V gene end was trimmed by 5 bases and the J gene end by 0 bases; junction bases not matched to a gene: 5. The CDR3 spans 15 residues. CDR1 is MNHNS, CDR2 SASEGT, per germline. The CDR3 nucleotides read TGTGCCAGCAGTAGGGGACAGCCTAGCACAGATACGCAGTATTTT. It is translated as CASSRGQPSTDTQYF.

This chain uses TRBV2 with TRBJ2-3, with D possibly being TRBD1 (6 bases). V was trimmed by 3 bases and J by 1 base, leaving 14 bases between them. The CDR3 is made up of 16 amino acids. The germline CDR1 and CDR2 sequences are SNHLY and FYNNEI. CDR3 DNA sequence: TGTGCCAGCAGTGACAAACAGGGAACGGGCACAGATACGCAGTATTTT. Translating it yields CASSDKQGTGTDTQYF.